The rows below give T cell receptor beta chains drawn from one sample of a study of T cell changes during pregnancy in multiple sclerosis. The table came from immunoSEQ multiplex PCR; TCRdb's copy has only in-frame clones and leaves some out. The data hold around 17,000 clones, with 95% to 96% observed a single time. The input for sequencing was peripheral blood, taken in the third trimester of pregnancy. The receptors stem from a female donor with multiple sclerosis, enrolled in a pregnancy study. The CDR3 runs from the conserved cysteine through the conserved F or W. The D gene is left open where the match is weak. Clone size is given for some rows only: seen once, a few or many times, or a class if the clone is expanded.

V gene,clone size,J gene,D gene,CDR3 protein,CDR3 DNA
TRBV18,-,TRBJ2-3,-,CASSPPGWVATDTQYF,TGTGCCAGCTCACCCCCCGGGTGGGTAGCCACAGATACGCAGTATTTT
TRBV7-7,-,TRBJ1-4,-,CASSLTQGEKLFF,TGTGCCAGCAGCTTAACTCAGGGGGAAAAACTGTTTTTT
TRBV27,-,TRBJ1-1,TRBD1,CASSSRTGDTEAFF,TGTGCCAGCAGTTCTCGGACAGGGGACACTGAAGCTTTCTTT
TRBV10-3,-,TRBJ1-1,TRBD1,CAISGGQHRVTEAFF,TGTGCCATCAGTGGGGGACAGCATCGGGTCACTGAAGCTTTCTTT
TRBV7-8,-,TRBJ1-1,-,CASSPRRERAFF,TGTGCCAGCAGCCCCCGCAGAGAGCGAGCTTTCTTT
TRBV4-1,-,TRBJ2-3,TRBD2,CASSQEPSGGDTDTQYF,TGCGCCAGCAGCCAAGAACCTAGCGGGGGAGACACAGATACGCAGTATTTT
TRBV7-2,-,TRBJ2-7,TRBD2,CASSLPGTSNIRYEQYF,TGTGCCAGCAGCTTGCCCGGGACTAGTAACATCCGCTACGAGCAGTACTTC
TRBV2,-,TRBJ2-3,TRBD1,CASSRGTGGRSDTQYF,TGTGCCAGCAGTAGGGGAACAGGGGGCAGGTCAGATACGCAGTATTTT
TRBV7-3,once,TRBJ2-6,TRBD2,CASSPRLAGGTGANVLTF,TGTGCCAGCAGCCCAAGACTAGCGGGAGGGACTGGGGCCAACGTCCTGACTTTC
TRBV5-1,-,TRBJ2-7,TRBD1,CASSLGTGITYEQYF,TGCGCCAGCAGCCTCGGGACAGGGATTACCTACGAGCAGTACTTC
TRBV11-2,-,TRBJ2-4,TRBD1,CASSFGQDLAKNIQYF,TGTGCCAGCAGCTTTGGACAGGATCTTGCCAAAAACATTCAGTACTTC
TRBV6-1,-,TRBJ1-4,-,CASARGNEKLFF,TGTGCCAGCGCCAGGGGAAATGAAAAACTGTTTTTT
TRBV27,once,TRBJ2-7,TRBD2,CASSSGLAYNEQYF,TGTGCCAGCAGTTCGGGACTAGCGTACAACGAGCAGTACTTC
TRBV19,-,TRBJ1-5,-,CASQTRQNQPQHF,TGTGCCAGTCAAACCCGACAGAATCAGCCCCAGCATTTT
TRBV14,-,TRBJ1-2,TRBD1,CASSPRDRLYGYTF,TGTGCCAGCAGCCCCCGGGACAGGCTCTATGGCTACACCTTC
TRBV7-7,-,TRBJ2-1,TRBD2,CASSPLAGGPPDDEQFF,TGTGCCAGCAGCCCCCTAGCGGGGGGGCCCCCGGACGATGAGCAGTTCTTC
TRBV28,-,TRBJ2-7,TRBD1,CASSLDRGMHEQYF,TGTGCCAGCAGTTTGGACAGGGGGATGCACGAGCAGTACTTC
TRBV9,-,TRBJ2-5,-,CASSVGLAGSETQYF,TGTGCCAGCAGCGTAGGGCTAGCAGGATCAGAGACCCAGTACTTC
TRBV4-1,-,TRBJ1-3,-,CATRSGNTIYF,TGCGCCACCCGCTCTGGAAACACCATATATTTT
TRBV19,-,TRBJ2-7,-,CASSIATRTYEQYF,TGTGCCAGTAGTATAGCAACGAGGACTTACGAGCAGTACTTC
TRBV5-6,-,TRBJ1-5,-,CASSLRQTLNQPQHF,TGTGCCAGCAGCTTGCGGCAGACATTGAATCAGCCCCAGCATTTT
TRBV7-2,-,TRBJ2-5,-,CASSLRGPETQYF,TGTGCCAGCAGCTTACGCGGTCCCGAGACCCAGTACTTC
TRBV6-6,-,TRBJ1-1,-,CASSYLELTEAFF,TGTGCCAGCAGTTACTTGGAGCTCACTGAAGCTTTCTTT
TRBV27,-,TRBJ2-1,-,CASSLQGRPVGNEQFF,TGTGCCAGCAGCCTACAGGGGAGGCCCGTTGGCAATGAGCAGTTCTTC
TRBV9,-,TRBJ2-3,TRBD1,CASSVGQGAFTDTQYF,TGTGCCAGCAGCGTAGGACAGGGGGCCTTCACAGATACGCAGTATTTT
TRBV7-9,-,TRBJ2-1,-,CASSSRLRTVNEQFF,TGTGCCAGCAGCTCTAGGCTCCGGACAGTCAATGAGCAGTTCTTC
TRBV30,-,TRBJ2-2,-,CAWSRHTGELFF,TGTGCCTGGAGTCGTCACACCGGGGAGCTGTTTTTT
TRBV27,-,TRBJ1-2,-,CASSLDRRSYGYTF,TGTGCCAGCAGTTTAGACAGGAGATCCTATGGCTACACCTTC
TRBV29-1,-,TRBJ1-6,TRBD1,CSVQQGGDSPLHF,TGCAGCGTTCAACAGGGGGGGGATTCACCCCTCCACTTT
TRBV7-2,-,TRBJ2-3,TRBD2,CASPSGLDTQYF,TGTGCCAGCCCTAGCGGGTTAGATACGCAGTATTTT
TRBV6-9,few,TRBJ2-1,-,CASSPYNEQFF,TGTGCCAGCAGTCCATACAATGAGCAGTTCTTC
TRBV18,-,TRBJ2-1,TRBD1,CASSPAGQGTASYNEQFF,TGTGCCAGCTCACCGGCGGGACAGGGGACGGCGTCCTACAATGAGCAGTTCTTC
TRBV4-3,-,TRBJ2-5,TRBD2,CASSQEFGVAGGRETQYF,TGCGCCAGCAGCCAAGAATTCGGTGTAGCGGGGGGTCGGGAGACCCAGTACTTC
TRBV14,-,TRBJ2-3,TRBD2,CASSQGLLAGGRTDTQYF,TGTGCCAGCAGCCAAGGACTCCTAGCGGGAGGGCGCACAGATACGCAGTATTTT
TRBV5-4,-,TRBJ2-1,TRBD2,CASTRPGLPYNEQFF,TGTGCCAGCACGCGCCCGGGACTACCATACAATGAGCAGTTCTTC
TRBV5-4,-,TRBJ1-1,-,CASSLRDTEAFF,TGTGCCAGCAGCCTCCGGGACACTGAAGCTTTCTTT